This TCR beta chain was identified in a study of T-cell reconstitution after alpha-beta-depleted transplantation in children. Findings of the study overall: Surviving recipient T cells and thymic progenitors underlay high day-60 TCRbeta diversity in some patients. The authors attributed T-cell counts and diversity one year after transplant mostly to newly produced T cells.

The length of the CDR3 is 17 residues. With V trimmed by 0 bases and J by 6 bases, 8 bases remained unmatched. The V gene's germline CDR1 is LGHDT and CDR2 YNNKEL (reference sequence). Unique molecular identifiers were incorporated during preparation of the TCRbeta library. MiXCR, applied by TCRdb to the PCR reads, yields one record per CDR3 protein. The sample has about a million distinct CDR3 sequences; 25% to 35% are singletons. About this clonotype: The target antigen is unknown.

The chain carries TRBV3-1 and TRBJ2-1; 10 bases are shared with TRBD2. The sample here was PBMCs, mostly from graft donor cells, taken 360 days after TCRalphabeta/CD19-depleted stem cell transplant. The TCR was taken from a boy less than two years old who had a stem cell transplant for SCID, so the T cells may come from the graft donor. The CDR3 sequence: CASSQDRRLAGSNEQFF. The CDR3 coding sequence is TGTGCCAGCAGCCAAGATCGCCGACTAGCGGGCTCCAATGAGCAGTTCTTC.